This T cell receptor (beta chain) was sequenced during a study of blood T cells in healthy people across ages. The CDR3 is 15 amino acids. Germline CDR1 is LGHDT and CDR2 is YNNKEL (reference sequence). Trimming took off 2 bases at V and 7 bases at J, with 17 bases between the two ends. Next came a second PCR, run for about 7 to 12 cycles, which used a sample-barcoded 5' primer along with a J-beta primer mix. TCRdb analysed the 5' RACE reads with MiXCR anew, one entry per CDR3 protein. The sample yields 650,000 to 1,000,000 distinct CDR3 sequences, around 36% seen once. The sequenced sample consisted of blood. V is TRBV3-1 and J is TRBJ1-2; possibly TRBD1 for D (6 bases). The origin of this receptor is a man aged 18 to 29 in good health. This CDR3 is CASSQSSQGRSGYTF. CDR3 nucleotides: TGTGCCAGCAGCCAATCCTCACAGGGAAGAAGTGGCTACACCTTC.